This T cell receptor beta chain was obtained from a study of T-cell reconstitution after alpha-beta-depleted transplantation in children (dated by TCRdb to the mid-2010s). Regarding the complete study: The study quantitatively tracked T-cell immune reconstitution after TCRalphabeta/CD19-depleted allogeneic hematopoietic cell transplantation in children using TCR repertoire profiling.

Library generation was performed with PCR. The data were produced on an Illumina HiSeq 2500. Molecular barcoding was employed in the preparation of TCR libraries, with unique molecular identifiers being used to normalize TCRbeta repertoire quantification. TCRdb reprocessed the public reads (quality trimming at Q25 with fastp, clone calling with MiXCR) and kept in-frame beta chains. One record per CDR3 amino acid sequence lists the most common genes and DNA. The sample yields a few hundred thousand distinct CDR3 sequences; roughly 10% were counted once. The ten largest clones represent 4.5% to 6% of the sample. This clonotype showed up just a few times. Its specific antigen is unknown. No base quality values were provided; no much bigger clone lies one nucleotide off. The CDR3 holds 16 amino acids from the cysteine to the phenylalanine. Just CDR3 DNA is preserved here, 48 bases in frame from base 1. V was cut back by 6 bases and J by 3 bases, leaving a gap of 17 bases between them. The CDR1 and CDR2 encoded by the germline V gene are MNHNS and SASEGT.

The source material was PBMCs from the stem cell graft donor, sampled from the stem cell graft. The chain employs TRBV6-1 and TRBJ1-4, and the D gene may be TRBD1, 5 bases matching. This receptor was identified in a human donor who donated a stem cell graft to a child with acute myeloid leukemia. The DNA sequence is as follows: TGTGCCAGCAGCCCACAGACCCCGGGGGCTAATGAAAAACTGTTTTTT. Its protein reads: CASSPQTPGANEKLFF.